This TCR beta chain was observed in a study of Ad26.COV2.S vaccination and SARS-CoV-2 variants. Only in-frame clones appear in the TCRdb table, and some are missing; sequencing was by immunoSEQ multiplex PCR. The sample holds roughly 400,000 clones; about nine tenths are singletons and the top ten take approximately 4.5%. The CDR3 is made up of 17 amino acids. Unmatched junction bases numbered 7, after V lost 0 bases and J lost 2 bases. Germline lookup yields CDR1 SGDLS and CDR2 YYNGEE. Treatment meaning: about 20 received Ad26.COV2.S at low or high dose, single or two shots; a few received placebo; per-sample allocation not given. On day 63 after the first injection, vaccine and placebo recipients gave samples.

The receptor was isolated from a person aged 18-60 years who received the Ad26.COV2.S COVID-19 vaccine or a placebo. V is TRBV9 and J is TRBJ2-3, with 9 bases fitting TRBD2. Sequenced here: peripheral blood, sampled in a trial of Ad26.COV2.S vaccine versus placebo. The CDR3 protein is CASSVGMTSGNTDTQYF. The CDR3 DNA is TGTGCCAGCAGCGTAGGGATGACTAGCGGAAACACAGATACGCAGTATTTT.